The next 24 T cell receptor beta chains were all read from a single sample in a study of beta chain features in type 1 diabetes. Sequencing targeted expressed TCRB transcripts, as all isolated RNA had been reverse transcribed. Here immunoSEQ multiplex PCR was the method, and the copy in TCRdb shows in-frame clones only, minus some. The repertoire includes almost 350,000 clones, less than 9.5% of them detected once, and less than 0.45% sits in the top ten. The sequenced material came from central memory CD4+ T cells from blood. The receptors derive from a woman aged 18-29 years in good health.

In this sample, this clone turned up a few times. The chain joins TRBV7-2 to TRBJ2-7; D is possibly TRBD2 (6 bases). Germline CDR1 SGHTA, CDR2 FQGNSA. V lost 2 bases and J lost 3, with 14 bases in between. This CDR3 contains 15 residues. CDR3 nucleotides: TGTGCCAGCAGCTTATCTACGGGAGAGGGCTACGAGCAGTACTTC. Its translation: CASSLSTGEGYEQYF.

The rearrangement links TRBV21-1 to TRBJ2-1; the DNA was not used to check the table's D call, TRBD2. TRBV21-1 is a known pseudogene. The CDR3 loop spans 17 amino acids. The CDR3 DNA reads TGTGCCAGCAGCATTCTGAGAGGGCCAGATGGGGTCGATGAGCAGTTCTTC. This gives the protein CASSILRGPDGVDEQFF.

This clone was picked up a small number of times. This rearrangement joins TRBV6-5 to TRBJ2-7; TRBD2 agrees at 7 bases. The CDR3 is 15 amino acids. The junction had 4 bases not matched to a gene; V was cut back by 0 bases and J by 2 bases. Germline CDR1 MNHEY, CDR2 SVGAGI. This CDR3 reads CASSYSSGNAYEQYF. CDR3 nucleotides: TGTGCCAGCAGTTACTCGAGCGGGAATGCCTACGAGCAGTACTTC.

This clone came up a few times. The rearrangement uses TRBV2 and TRBJ1-5, with D unclear. Per the germline V gene, CDR1 is SNHLY and CDR2 is FYNNEI. The CDR3 length is 13 residues. The V end lost 3 bases, the J end lost 7 bases, and 10 bases lay between the germline ends. Here the CDR3 DNA reads TGTGCCAGCAGTGACCCCCACGGACAGCCCCAGCATTTT. This codes for CASSDPHGQPQHF.

In its sample, this clone was seen a few times. CDR3 in DNA: TGTGCCAGCAGCTCCCAGGGGTCTGGAAACACCATATATTTT. Its translation is CASSSQGSGNTIYF. This chain joins TRBV4-2 and TRBJ1-3, with TRBD1 as a possible D gene (6 bases). Germline V gene data show CDR1 as LGHNA and CDR2 as YNFKEQ. Deletions cut 5 bases from V and 1 base from J, with 9 bases between. The CDR3 is made up of 14 amino acids.

This clone was counted many times. This sequence joins TRBV27 and TRBJ2-1; 14 nucleotides match TRBD2. This CDR3 spans 14 amino acids. CDR1 is MNHEY, CDR2 SMNVEV, per germline (reference sequence). Trimming at V came to 10 bases and at J to 7 bases, leaving 6 bases not matched to a gene. CDR3 sequence (DNA): TGTGCCACCACCGGGACTAGCGGGAGAAATGAGCAGTTCTTC. It yields the protein CATTGTSGRNEQFF.

This clone has more than one count but fewer than ten. This specimen includes other DNA sequences encoding the same CDR3. This sequence joins TRBV5-1 and TRBJ2-7, with 9 bases identical to TRBD1. The germline V gene has CDR1 SGHRS and CDR2 YFSETQ. The V gene end was trimmed by 4 bases and the J gene end by 4 bases; junction bases not matched to a gene: 6. The CDR3 has 14 residues. The CDR3 nucleotides are TGCGCCAGCAGCCTGGGACAGGGACTATACGAGCAGTACTTC. Residues: CASSLGQGLYEQYF.

This clone was seen more than once but under ten times. The chain is built from TRBV5-1 and TRBJ2-7; unclear D gene. V shed 4 bases and J shed 0 bases, with 20 bases lying between them. Germline loops: CDR1 SGHRS, CDR2 YFSETQ. This CDR3 is built from 17 residues. CDR3 DNA: TGCGCCAGCAGCGAGCACTCGGGTACCGGTCGCTCCTACGAGCAGTACTTC. Its translation: CASSEHSGTGRSYEQYF.

The J gene is TRBJ2-3, the V gene TRBV5-1; 8 nucleotides align to TRBD1. This CDR3 region has 15 residues. V dropped 0 bases and J dropped 6; count of bases not matched to a gene: 6. Germline V gene sequence: CDR1 SGHRS, CDR2 YFSETQ. The CDR3 region is CASSLAAGGGDTQYF. The CDR3 DNA is TGCGCCAGCAGCTTGGCAGCAGGGGGCGGTGATACGCAGTATTTT.

This clone came up a few times. This chain joins TRBV5-6 and TRBJ2-5, with 10 bases fitting TRBD2. Germline V gene lookup returns CDR1 SGHDT and CDR2 YYEEEE. There are 17 residues in the CDR3. J lost 3 bases, V lost 0 bases, and 8 bases had no gene match. Written as DNA, the CDR3 is TGTGCCAGCAGCTTGGCTCGGCTAGCGGGAGTAGAAGAGACCCAGTACTTC. Its protein product is CASSLARLAGVEETQYF.

This sequence joins TRBV21-1 and TRBJ2-1; the table's D call, TRBD2, was not checked against the DNA. TRBV21-1 is flagged as a pseudogene. This CDR3 spans 12 amino acids. The CDR3 DNA reads TGTGCCGGTAGCGGGAGGAACAATGAGCAGTTCTTC. Translation: CAGSGRNNEQFF.

This clone has a count of ten or more. Additional DNA sequences in this sample encode the identical CDR3. The V call is TRBV14, the J call TRBJ2-7; D gene uncertain. Trimming took 1 base from V and 4 from J, leaving 5 bases between them. The germline V gene has CDR1 SGHDN and CDR2 FVKESK. This CDR3 is built from 12 residues. CDR3 DNA sequence: TGTGCCAGCAGCCAAGGGAGATACGAGCAGTACTTC. Translating it yields CASSQGRYEQYF.

V usage is TRBV5-4 and J usage is TRBJ2-7; D gene ambiguous. The germline gives CDR1 SGHNT, CDR2 YYREEE (reference sequence). This CDR3 spans 13 amino acids. V was clipped by 4 bases and J by 1 base, with 9 bases between them. For the CDR3, the DNA is TGTGCCAGCAGCCATAGGAATTCCTACGAGCAGTACTTC. Protein sequence: CASSHRNSYEQYF.

The chain carries TRBV4-2 and TRBJ2-1; 14 bases fit TRBD2. This CDR3 contains 17 residues. Germline CDR1 LGHNA, CDR2 YNFKEQ. J was trimmed by 7 bases and V by 4 bases; bases with no gene match: 9. DNA for the CDR3: TGTGCCAGCAGCCCGAACTCCGGGACTAGCGGGAGAAATGAGCAGTTCTTC. It codes for CASSPNSGTSGRNEQFF.

The chain combines TRBV7-2 with TRBJ1-2; 7 nucleotides align to TRBD1. From germline, CDR1 is SGHTA and CDR2 FQGNSA. The V segment lost 1 base and the J segment 1 base; nucleotides outside the gene matches: 6. CDR3 size: 16 residues. In DNA form, the CDR3 reads TGTGCCAGCAGCTTAGAGCCCGGACAGGTTAACTATGGCTACACCTTC. Protein sequence: CASSLEPGQVNYGYTF.

This clone was counted a few times. The chain links TRBV7-3 to TRBJ2-1; D remains unclear. Trimming took 0 bases from V and 7 from J, leaving 7 bases between them. Germline-derived CDR1 and CDR2 are SGHTA and FQGTGA. CDR3 length equals 13 residues. The CDR3 protein is CASSLTSRNEQFF. Here the CDR3 DNA reads TGTGCCAGCAGCTTAACTTCCAGGAATGAGCAGTTCTTC.

This clone was observed a handful of times. The chain carries TRBV7-2 and TRBJ2-1, with D unresolved. V was pared by 5 bases and J by 4 bases, with 18 bases between. Germline-derived CDR1 and CDR2 are SGHTA and FQGNSA. The CDR3 covers 16 residues. CDR3 bases: TGTGCCAGCAGCCACCTGATTACTGGCAGATACAATGAGCAGTTCTTC. Protein sequence: CASSHLITGRYNEQFF.

This clone showed up just a few times. The chain links TRBV7-2 to TRBJ2-1; D is perhaps TRBD2 (6 bases). Germline V gene lookup returns CDR1 SGHTA and CDR2 FQGNSA. Trimming stripped 3 bases from V and 3 bases from J, with 12 bases between. This CDR3 is built from 15 residues. The CDR3 spells CASSLEGLIYNEQFF. CDR3 sequence (DNA): TGTGCCAGCAGCTTGGAGGGACTGATCTACAATGAGCAGTTCTTC.

This clone showed up just a few times. In DNA, the CDR3 is TGTGCCAGCAGCGACAGGGAAGAATCGTTCGAGCAGTACTTC. Amino acid sequence: CASSDREESFEQYF. This chain connects TRBV10-3 to TRBJ2-7; 7 bases line up with TRBD1. The CDR3 has 14 residues. Germline V gene lookup returns CDR1 ENHRY and CDR2 SYGVKD. V dropped 10 bases and J dropped 6; count of bases not matched to a gene: 15.

Details on this clone: The same CDR3 also results from other DNA sequences found in this sample. The rearrangement joins TRBV5-1 to TRBJ1-1; D might be TRBD1 (6 bases). Trimming took off 0 bases at V and 3 bases at J, with 6 bases between the two ends. CDR1 and CDR2 from the germline V gene are SGHRS and YFSETQ. The CDR3 sequence is 13 residues long. The CDR3 here is CASSLGQDTEAFF. The DNA of the CDR3 is TGCGCCAGCAGCTTGGGACAGGACACTGAAGCTTTCTTT.

As regards this clone: Other DNA variants within this sample encode the same CDR3. The chain links TRBV28 to TRBJ2-7; D gene unclear. V was cut by 6 bases and J by 3 bases, with 9 bases left in between. The CDR3 is 12 amino acids. Germline CDR1 MDHEN, CDR2 SYDVKM. The DNA for the CDR3 is TGTGCCAGCAGAGACGGGCGCTACGAGCAGTACTTC. This gives the protein CASRDGRYEQYF.

This chain's CDR3 is CASSYDRGDQPQHF. As DNA, the CDR3 is TGTGCCAGCAGTTATGACAGGGGCGATCAGCCCCAGCATTTT. This chain joins TRBV6-6 and TRBJ1-5, with 8 bases matching TRBD1. The germline CDR1 and CDR2 sequences are MNHNY and SVGAGI (reference sequence). V shed 3 bases, J shed 5 bases, and the junction held 3 bases outside the gene matches. The CDR3 length is 14 residues.

This chain uses TRBV13 with TRBJ2-7; 13 bases map to TRBD2. The CDR3 sequence is 14 residues long. In germline, CDR1 is PRHDT, CDR2 FYEKMQ (reference sequence). Trimming removed 8 bases from V and 9 bases from J; junction bases left unmatched: 10. The DNA for the CDR3 is TGTGCCAGCCAAAGACTAGCGGGAGGCTATGGGCAGTACTTC. Translating gives CASQRLAGGYGQYF.

The chain uses TRBV10-3 and TRBJ1-2, with 7 nucleotides matching TRBD1. This CDR3 has 15 residues. The germline V gene has CDR1 ENHRY and CDR2 SYGVKD. Germline trimming cut 3 bases from V and 1 base from J; bases unmatched to any gene: 5. CDR3 loop: CAISDQGDSNYGYTF. The DNA of the CDR3 is TGTGCCATCAGTGACCAGGGGGACAGTAACTATGGCTACACCTTC.